The 26 T cell receptor beta chains below come from one sample, sequenced in a study of tumor-infiltrating lymphocytes in localized non-small cell lung cancer. Data came from immunoSEQ multiplex PCR; TCRdb stores just in-frame clones and leaves some out. The sample comprises about 14,000 clones, about 74% of which are singletons, and about 3.8% rests with the top ten. The sample consisted of lung tumor tissue. Source of these receptors: a human donor with non-small cell lung cancer.

The chain links TRBV7-2 to TRBJ2-7, with D perhaps matching TRBD1 or TRBD2 (6 bases each). The CDR3 is 16 residues long. V lost 0 bases, J lost 7 bases, and 19 bases lay in between. Germline V lookup: CDR1 SGHTA, CDR2 FQGNSA. The CDR3 nucleotides are TGTGCCAGCAGCTTAGCTGGCGGGACAATGGGGTGGGAGCAGTACTTC. Encoded protein: CASSLAGGTMGWEQYF.

V gene TRBV7-8 combines with J gene TRBJ2-2; D is ambiguous. The CDR3 sequence is 14 residues long. V lost 3 bases to trimming and J lost 7 bases, with 12 bases between them. The germline V gene encodes CDR1 SGHVS and CDR2 FQNEAQ. As DNA, the CDR3 is TGTGCCAGCAGCTTGAAACAGTACGGCGGGGAGCTGTTTTTT. Translation: CASSLKQYGGELFF.

The J gene is TRBJ1-3, the V gene TRBV5-1, with no clear D. V shed 0 bases and J shed 0 bases, with 13 bases lying between them. Germline CDR1 reads SGHRS; CDR2 reads YFSETQ. The CDR3 totals 17 residues. CDR3 amino acids: CASSLGAWQFSGNTIYF. CDR3 bases: TGCGCCAGCAGCTTGGGGGCCTGGCAGTTCTCTGGAAACACCATATATTTT.

This chain links TRBV7-8 with TRBJ1-4; possible D gene TRBD1, 5 bases. The ends were cut back, 4 bases at V and 7 bases at J, with 19 bases in the middle. The CDR3 sequence is 16 residues long. Germline V gene sequence: CDR1 SGHVS, CDR2 FQNEAQ. The CDR3 DNA sequence: TGTGCCAGCAGCTCCCCCAGTGGGGGGGTGAGTGAAAAACTGTTTTTT. Translating gives CASSSPSGGVSEKLFF.

This clone came up once. The chain combines TRBV6-6 with TRBJ2-1; D may match TRBD1 or TRBD2 (5 bases each). CDR3 size: 15 residues. The V end lost 5 bases, the J end lost 5 bases, and 16 bases lay between the germline ends. Germline V gene data show CDR1 as MNHNY and CDR2 as SVGAGI (reference sequence). This chain's CDR3 is CASSTPGTHNNEQFF. The CDR3 DNA sequence: TGTGCCAGCAGTACCCCGGGGACCCACAACAATGAGCAGTTCTTC.

This clone was counted a few times. The gene calls are TRBV6-5 and TRBJ1-3; D is unresolved. This CDR3 is 15 amino acids long. The germline V gene has CDR1 MNHEY and CDR2 SVGAGI. The V gene lost 5 bases and the J gene lost 4 bases, with 15 bases spanning the gap. CDR3 region: CASSPLRTRGNTIYF. In DNA, the CDR3 is TGTGCCAGCAGTCCTTTACGGACTCGCGGAAACACCATATATTTT.

The V call is TRBV28, the J call TRBJ2-3; D is ambiguous. V lost 2 bases, J lost 1 base, and 13 bases lay in between. Germline lookup yields CDR1 MDHEN and CDR2 SYDVKM. This CDR3 is built from 16 residues. CDR3 in DNA: TGTGCCAGCAGTTTAAGGTTTTGGGCAGGCACAGATACGCAGTATTTT. It specifies CASSLRFWAGTDTQYF.

The chain combines TRBV15 with TRBJ1-4, with D unresolved. The germline V and J ends were trimmed by 1 base and 7 bases, with 7 bases remaining between them. Germline V gene data show CDR1 as LNHNV and CDR2 as YYDKDF (reference sequence). This CDR3 region has 13 residues. The CDR3 nucleotides are TGTGCCACCAGCAGAGTTTTATCTGAAAAACTGTTTTTT. It specifies CATSRVLSEKLFF.

Judged by abundance, this clone is medium-sized. The J gene is TRBJ2-1, the V gene TRBV11-3; TRBD1 matches 7 bases. Germline assignment: CDR1 SGHNT and CDR2 YENEEA. There are 12 residues in the CDR3. Trimming took 5 bases from V and 12 from J; bases not matched to a gene: 7. The DNA of the CDR3 is TGTGCCAGCAGCCCACCAGGGGGATTGCAGTTCTTC. Translation: CASSPPGGLQFF.

Points on this clone: One end of the junction varies from germline; a read error may be responsible. This chain joins TRBV7-7 and TRBJ2-1, with a tentative D call TRBD1 (6 bases). CDR1 and CDR2 (germline): SSHAT, FNYEAQ (reference sequence). The CDR3 spans 15 residues. CDR3 nucleotides: TGTGCTAGCAGCCCGGACAGCTTGGGCTACAATGAGCAGTTCTTC. Amino acids: CASSPDSLGYNEQFF. Together with reference TRBV7-7 and TRBJ2-1, the CDR3 gives the full variable domain: GAGVSQSPRYKVTKRGQDVTLRCDPISSHATLYWYQQALGQGPEFLTYFNYEAQPDKSGLPSDRFSAERPEGSISTLTIQRTEQRDSAMYRCASSPDSLGYNEQFFGPGTRLTVL.

The chain links TRBV5-1 to TRBJ2-5, with D hard to call. Trimming took off 2 bases at V and 3 bases at J, with 11 bases between the two ends. The CDR3 has 14 amino acids. The germline gives CDR1 SGHRS, CDR2 YFSETQ. CDR3 sequence (DNA): TGCGCCAGCAGCTTCTCCAGACTTGAAGAGACCCAGTACTTC. Translated: CASSFSRLEETQYF.

V is TRBV19 and J is TRBJ2-4; the match to TRBD2 covers 9 bases. After removal of 7 bases from V and 0 bases from J, the junction contained 10 bases not matched to a gene. This CDR3 spans 17 amino acids. CDR1 is LNHDA and CDR2 is SQIVND in the germline V gene (reference sequence). The CDR3 here is CASTAAGGPLAKNIQYF. The CDR3, as DNA: TGTGCCAGTACGGCAGCGGGAGGTCCTCTAGCCAAAAACATTCAGTACTTC.

V usage is TRBV11-2 and J usage is TRBJ1-1; D unclear. Per germline, CDR1 SGHAT and CDR2 FQNNGV. Trimming removed 5 bases from V and 5 bases from J, with 6 bases in between. The length of the CDR3 is 11 residues. The CDR3: CASSRWTEAFF. CDR3 DNA sequence: TGTGCCAGCAGCCGTTGGACTGAAGCTTTCTTT.

This clone was seen a handful of times. The rearrangement uses TRBV2 and TRBJ2-1; TRBD2 matches at 12 bases. V was pared by 2 bases and J by 7 bases, with 15 bases of the junction left unmatched. The CDR3 is made up of 19 amino acids. The germline CDR1 and CDR2 sequences are SNHLY and FYNNEI. CDR3 sequence: CASSELLWASGRAGNEQFF. The CDR3 bases are TGTGCCAGCAGTGAATTGCTATGGGCTAGCGGGAGGGCTGGGAATGAGCAGTTCTTC.

V usage is TRBV5-4 and J usage is TRBJ1-1, with D uncertain. This CDR3 region has 13 residues. In germline, CDR1 is SGHNT, CDR2 YYREEE (reference sequence). The V and J ends lost 0 bases and 8 bases respectively, with 11 bases between them. CDR3 DNA: TGTGCCAGCAGCTTGGCCAGGAGGGCAGAAGCTTTCTTT. This sequence encodes CASSLARRAEAFF.

The chain recombines TRBV18 with TRBJ1-5; a weak D match, TRBD1 (5 bases). V dropped 6 bases and J dropped 6 bases, with 9 bases sitting between them. Germline CDR1 and CDR2: KGHSH and LQKENI. The CDR3 consists of 12 residues. CDR3 amino acids: CASSSGTQPQHF. The CDR3, as DNA: TGTGCCAGCTCCTCAGGGACTCAGCCCCAGCATTTT.

The chain has TRBV10-1 and TRBJ2-7; tentative D call: TRBD2 (5 bases). The CDR3 sequence is 15 residues long. Germline V CDR1 and CDR2: WNHNN, SYGVQD (reference sequence). V dropped 2 bases and J dropped 1 base, with 12 bases sitting between them. The CDR3 loop reads CASSETSALSYEQYF. CDR3 sequence (DNA): TGCGCCAGCAGTGAGACTAGTGCTCTTTCCTACGAGCAGTACTTC.

The V and J genes are TRBV30 and TRBJ2-3; TRBD2 matches at 13 bases. The CDR3 extends over 17 amino acids. V gave up 2 bases and J gave up 6 bases; unmatched junction bases: 11. Germline V gene sequence: CDR1 GTSNPN, CDR2 SVGIG (reference sequence). The CDR3 DNA is TGTGCCTGGAGTAATCCGGGACTAGCGGGGCCCGGGGATACGCAGTATTTT. Amino acids: CAWSNPGLAGPGDTQYF.

The V call is TRBV28, the J call TRBJ1-1; D uncertain. CDR1 is MDHEN, CDR2 SYDVKM, per germline. The CDR3 covers 12 residues. The V and J ends lost 2 bases and 5 bases respectively, with 6 bases between them. The CDR3 coding sequence is TGTGCCAGCAGTTTAGTGCAGACTGAAGCTTTCTTT. This gives the protein CASSLVQTEAFF.

The CDR3 nucleotides read TGCGCCAGCAGCTTGTCCCCACAGGTCTCCTACGAGCAGTACTTC. This sequence encodes CASSLSPQVSYEQYF. This chain joins TRBV5-1 and TRBJ2-7, with a tentative D call TRBD1 (5 bases). V shed 1 base and J shed 0 bases, with 11 bases lying between them. Germline CDR1 reads SGHRS; CDR2 reads YFSETQ. This CDR3 region has 15 residues.

The rearrangement joins TRBV29-1 to TRBJ2-7, with 9 bases lining up with TRBD2. TRBJ2-5 explains the end of the DNA better; the J call may be wrong. The germline gives CDR1 SQVTM, CDR2 ANQGSEA. The length of the CDR3 is 14 residues. As DNA, the CDR3 is TGCAGCGTTGTCCTAGCGGGGCGTCAAGAGACCCAGTACTTC. Its protein product is CSVVLAGRQETQYF.

The chain joins TRBV6-5 to TRBJ1-2; D is unresolved. The V end lost 4 bases, the J end lost 4 bases, and 7 bases lay between the germline ends. This CDR3 spans 12 amino acids. Germline lookup yields CDR1 MNHEY and CDR2 SVGAGI. CDR3 nucleotides: TGTGCCAGCAGTTCTGCCTTCTATGGCTACACCTTC. Its protein is CASSSAFYGYTF.

V is TRBV14 and J is TRBJ2-5; D gene unclear. Germline assignment: CDR1 SGHDN and CDR2 FVKESK. V lost 0 bases to trimming and J lost 5 bases, with 4 bases between them. This CDR3 spans 12 amino acids. The CDR3 loop is CASSQDPETQYF. CDR3 DNA: TGTGCCAGCAGCCAAGATCCGGAGACCCAGTACTTC.

The rearrangement links TRBV28 to TRBJ2-7; 12 nucleotides line up with TRBD2. V was clipped by 8 bases and J by 0 bases; unmatched bases: 14. The CDR3 covers 18 residues. Looked up from germline, CDR1 is MDHEN and CDR2 is SYDVKM. CDR3 nucleotide sequence: TGTGCCAGCGTCACAGGAGGACTAGCGGGGACCAGCTCCTACGAGCAGTACTTC. Amino acids: CASVTGGLAGTSSYEQYF.

The chain carries TRBV29-1 and TRBJ2-3; 13 nucleotides line up with TRBD2. The V segment lost 5 bases and the J segment 5 bases; nucleotides outside the gene matches: 10. This CDR3 spans 16 amino acids. Germline V gene sequence: CDR1 SQVTM, CDR2 ANQGSEA. This CDR3 reads CSVIRGTSGTRDTQYF. The CDR3 DNA reads as TGCAGCGTTATTCGAGGGACTAGCGGGACTAGAGATACGCAGTATTTT.

V usage is TRBV7-2 and J usage is TRBJ2-3; TRBD2 aligns across 9 bases. V shed 2 bases, J shed 4 bases, and the junction held 13 bases outside the gene matches. The V gene's germline CDR1 is SGHTA and CDR2 FQGNSA. The CDR3 consists of 18 residues. The CDR3 reads CASSLTLRGGQVADTQYF. The CDR3 region has the DNA TGTGCCAGCAGCTTAACGTTGCGGGGGGGCCAGGTGGCAGATACGCAGTATTTT. Together with reference TRBV7-2 and TRBJ2-3, the CDR3 gives the full variable domain: GAGVSQSPSNKVTEKGKDVELRCDPISGHTALYWYRQSLGQGLEFLIYFQGNSAPDKSGLPSDRFSAERTGGSVSTLTIQRTQQEDSAVYLCASSLTLRGGQVADTQYFGPGTRLTVL.